Listed below are T cell receptor beta chains from one sample, sequenced in a study of cytomegalovirus exposure and HLA in healthy donors. Profiled with immunoSEQ multiplex PCR; TCRdb holds only in-frame clones, not every one. The table shows 100,000 to 150,000 clones, with 60% to 80% occurring only once. Sequencing input: PBMCs. Receptor source: a man aged 50 or older in good health and CMV-seropositive. The CDR3 runs from the conserved cysteine through the conserved F or W. Each record gives: V gene, D gene, J gene, clone size, CDR3 DNA, CDR3 protein. A D gene is named only where the DNA matches it firmly. Clone size is stated in some rows and not others, as once, few, many or a class when expanded.

>TRBV7-9|NA|TRBJ2-5|NA
TGTGCCAGCAGCTCAAGGGAGACTAGTGCCGAGACCCAGTACTTC
CASSSRETSAETQYF
>TRBV19|NA|TRBJ1-2|NA
TGTGCCAGTTCCCGGGGAGGGGCTAACTATGGCTACACCTTC
CASSRGGANYGYTF
>TRBV9|NA|TRBJ1-2|NA
TGTGCCAGCAAGGGGTTCTATGGCTACACCTTC
CASKGFYGYTF
>TRBV30|TRBD1|TRBJ1-6|once
TGTGCCTGGAGTGTCGACAGGGGTTCTTCACCCCTCCACTTT
CAWSVDRGSSPLHF
>TRBV10-3|TRBD1|TRBJ1-2|few
TGTGCCATCAGTGAGTCGGCGGGACAGAGGTCCCCCTCTGGCTACACCTTC
CAISESAGQRSPSGYTF
>TRBV7-6|NA|TRBJ2-5|few
TGTGCCAGCAGCTCCAGTCCCCCGCGGCAGGGCCAAGAGACCCAGTACTTC
CASSSSPPRQGQETQYF
>TRBV27|NA|TRBJ1-5|few
TGTGCCAGCACTATGAGGGGCAATCAGCCCCAGCATTTT
CASTMRGNQPQHF
>TRBV5-1|TRBD1|TRBJ1-5|NA
TGCGCCAGCAGCACGACAGGGGATAGCAATCAGCCCCAGCATTTT
CASSTTGDSNQPQHF
>TRBV4-3|TRBD1|TRBJ1-6|NA
TGCGCCAGCAGCCTCGACAGGGGGCCAGGTAATTCACCCCTCCACTTT
CASSLDRGPGNSPLHF
>TRBV6-1|NA|TRBJ1-2|NA
TGTGCCAGCAGTGTTAGGAGCAGTAAGGATGGCTACACCTTC
CASSVRSSKDGYTF
>TRBV5-1|TRBD2|TRBJ2-2|NA
TGCGCCAGCAGCTTGGGCGGGAGTCAGACCGGGGAGCTGTTTTTT
CASSLGGSQTGELFF
>TRBV2|TRBD1|TRBJ1-5|NA
TGTGCCAGCAGCACCCTTCGGGGACAGGGGGCCTATCAGCCCCAGCATTTT
CASSTLRGQGAYQPQHF
>TRBV19|NA|TRBJ2-1|NA
TGTGCCAGTACTTTGACTCCCCGCTCCTACAATGAGCAGTTCTTC
CASTLTPRSYNEQFF
>TRBV5-1|TRBD2|TRBJ2-7|NA
TGCGCCAGCAGCGGGGGACTAGCGTCCTACGAGCAGTACTTC
CASSGGLASYEQYF
>TRBV6-5|TRBD1|TRBJ1-2|few
TGTGCCAGCAGTTACAGGAGACAGGGGGCAGGGGGCTACACCTTC
CASSYRRQGAGGYTF
>TRBV9|NA|TRBJ1-4|NA
TGTGCCAGCAGCGTCTCCTCCGGGGGGACGGCTAATGAAAAACTGTTTTTT
CASSVSSGGTANEKLFF
>TRBV5-1|TRBD1|TRBJ1-5|NA
TGCGCCAGCAGACAGGGGGCAAACACTCAGCCCCAGCATTTT
CASRQGANTQPQHF
>TRBV25-1|NA|TRBJ1-3|once
TGTGCCAGCAGTGATGCAGGGGATTCGGGAAACACCATATATTTT
CASSDAGDSGNTIYF
>TRBV5-4|NA|TRBJ2-2|NA
TGTGCCAGCAGCCTAGTGGGCACCGGGGAGCTGTTTTTT
CASSLVGTGELFF
>TRBV6-5|NA|TRBJ2-3|NA
TGTGCCAGCTATGGGGGGGATACGCAGTATTTT
CASYGGDTQYF
>TRBV9|NA|TRBJ2-7|NA
TGTGCCAGCAGCGGAGACGGCCTAGGAGGCGAGCAGTACTTC
CASSGDGLGGEQYF
>TRBV19|TRBD1|TRBJ2-3|NA
TGTGCCAGTCGCCCTTCACCGGGACAGGGCACAGATACGCAGTATTTT
CASRPSPGQGTDTQYF
>TRBV6-5|TRBD2|TRBJ2-7|once
TGTGCCAGCAGCGGGAGGGAACGGAATATCTACGAGCAGTACTTC
CASSGRERNIYEQYF
>TRBV19|TRBD1|TRBJ2-7|few
TGTGCCAGTAGTGTTCGTGGGGGACAGGGTCGAAACGAGCAGTACTTC
CASSVRGGQGRNEQYF
>TRBV19|TRBD1|TRBJ2-7|NA
TGTGCCAGTAGTTCAAGCCGGGACAGGGCTTCCGAGCAGTACTTC
CASSSSRDRASEQYF
>TRBV11-2|TRBD2|TRBJ2-3|NA
TGTGCCAGCGAGCGGGGGGCTAGGACAGATACGCAGTATTTT
CASERGARTDTQYF
>TRBV18|NA|TRBJ2-1|NA
TGTGCCAGCTCACCAATAAGCGCCCTCTACAATGAGCAGTTCTTC
CASSPISALYNEQFF
>TRBV5-1|TRBD1|TRBJ2-7|NA
TGCGCCAGCAGTGACCCGACAGGGTCCAGCTCCTACGAGCAGTACTTC
CASSDPTGSSSYEQYF
>TRBV7-6|TRBD1|TRBJ1-3|NA
TGTGCCAGCAGCGGACAGGGGTCTGGAAACACCATATATTTT
CASSGQGSGNTIYF
>TRBV7-9|NA|TRBJ1-1|NA
TGTGCCAGCAGCTTATCGAGCAGGGGCGTGCGAATCACTGAAGCTTTCTTT
CASSLSSRGVRITEAFF
>TRBV7-8|NA|TRBJ2-7|NA
TGTGCCAGCAGCCCCACCTACGAGCAGTACTTC
CASSPTYEQYF
>TRBV6-1|NA|TRBJ1-5|few
TGTGCCAGCAGTGAAGGAGTCCAGGGTCAGCCCCAGCATTTT
CASSEGVQGQPQHF
>TRBV5-5|TRBD2|TRBJ2-5|few
TGTGCCAGCAGCTTGTGGGCGGGGGGGGAGACCCAGTACTTC
CASSLWAGGETQYF
>TRBV28|NA|TRBJ2-3|once
TGTGCCAGCAGTTCGCCGCCAGCAGGCCCGCAGTATTTT
CASSSPPAGPQYF
>TRBV5-6|NA|TRBJ1-4|NA
TGTGCCAGCAGCAGGGGCCCCAAACTGTTTTTT
CASSRGPKLFF
>TRBV28|NA|TRBJ1-5|NA
TGTGCCAGCAGCTTACCAACCCGGGGGAATCAGCCCCAGCATTTT
CASSLPTRGNQPQHF
>TRBV5-4|NA|TRBJ2-5|NA
TGTGCCAGCAGCCGGGGGTCGGCGGTCCAAGAGACCCAGTACTTC
CASSRGSAVQETQYF
>TRBV18|TRBD2|TRBJ2-1|NA
TGTGCCAGCTCACCTTCGGTGGGAGGGGACAATGAGCAGTTCTTC
CASSPSVGGDNEQFF
>TRBV7-9|TRBD1|TRBJ1-2|NA
TGTGCCAGCAGCCCCGACGGACAGGGGTACTATGGCTACACCTTC
CASSPDGQGYYGYTF
>TRBV7-6|TRBD1|TRBJ2-5|once
TGTGCCAGCAGCTCGGACAGGCGCGAGACCCAGTACTTC
CASSSDRRETQYF
>TRBV7-2|TRBD2|TRBJ2-1|NA
TGTGCCAGCAACCTTAGCGGGAGGACAGGGAATGAGCAGTTCTTC
CASNLSGRTGNEQFF
>TRBV7-8|NA|TRBJ2-7|NA
TGTGCCAGCAGCAGGGGGACACTCACGAATTACGAGCAGTACTTC
CASSRGTLTNYEQYF
>TRBV10-3|NA|TRBJ1-5|NA
TGTGCCATCAGTATCCAGGGATTCAATCAGCCCCAGCATTTT
CAISIQGFNQPQHF
>TRBV2|NA|TRBJ1-1|NA
TGTGCCAGCAGTGGGCAGGGCCTCCCAGGAGCTTTCTTT
CASSGQGLPGAFF
>TRBV30|TRBD1|TRBJ1-2|few
TGTGCCTGGAGTCCGGGACAGAACTATGGCTACACCTTC
CAWSPGQNYGYTF
>TRBV7-2|NA|TRBJ1-5|NA
TGTGCCAGCAGCCAGCAGGGGTATCAGCCCCAGCATTTT
CASSQQGYQPQHF
>TRBV7-2|NA|TRBJ2-1|NA
TGTGCCAGCAGCTACTTCGACAGTGCCTACAATGAGCAGTTCTTC
CASSYFDSAYNEQFF
>TRBV28|TRBD1|TRBJ1-3|NA
TGTGCCAGCAGTTCCCGACAGGGGGCTGGAAACACCATATATTTT
CASSSRQGAGNTIYF
>TRBV6-5|NA|TRBJ1-4|NA
TGTGCCAGTAGCGGGGGCTCGAGTGAAAAACTGTTTTTT
CASSGGSSEKLFF
>TRBV5-1|TRBD1|TRBJ2-3|few
TGCGCCAGCAGTCTCCAGGGGGCAAGGGCAGATACGCAGTATTTT
CASSLQGARADTQYF